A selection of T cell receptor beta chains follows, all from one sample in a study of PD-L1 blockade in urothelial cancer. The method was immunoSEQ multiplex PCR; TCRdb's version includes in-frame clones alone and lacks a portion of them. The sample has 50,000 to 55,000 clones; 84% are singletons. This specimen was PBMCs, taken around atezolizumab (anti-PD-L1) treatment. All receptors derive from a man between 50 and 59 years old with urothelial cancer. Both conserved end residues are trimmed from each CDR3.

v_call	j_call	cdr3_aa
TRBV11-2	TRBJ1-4	ASSRGQREKLF
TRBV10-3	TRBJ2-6	AISEGRQFLNSGANVLT
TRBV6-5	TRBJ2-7	ASSYTFDTYEQY
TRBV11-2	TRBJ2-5	ASSLDRGLQTQY
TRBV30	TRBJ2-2	AWSVSLTGELF
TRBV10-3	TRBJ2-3	AISAPSVGTDTQY
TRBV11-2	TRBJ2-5	ASSSNPGKGTQY
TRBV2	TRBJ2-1	ASSPSGLAGRRSYNEQF
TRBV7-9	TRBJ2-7	ASSFPGGQSSYEQY
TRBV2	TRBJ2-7	ASMRSESLRKY
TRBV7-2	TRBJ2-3	ASSLDLAGTTDTQY
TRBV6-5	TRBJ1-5	ASSVDRGHNQPQH
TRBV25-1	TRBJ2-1	ASSVNYNEQF
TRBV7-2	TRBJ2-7	ASSLEVAGGREQY
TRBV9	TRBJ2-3	ASSEYTRSDTQY
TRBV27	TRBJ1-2	ASSLGQGAGGYT
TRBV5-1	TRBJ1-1	ASSTGVGTEAF
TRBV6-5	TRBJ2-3	ASATTSGTSPTQY
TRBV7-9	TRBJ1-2	ASSLGTGGARANYGYT
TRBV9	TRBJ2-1	ASSPRRRDDYEQF
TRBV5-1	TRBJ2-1	ASSLGGTAYNEQF
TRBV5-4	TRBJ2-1	ASSLGLAGHNEQF
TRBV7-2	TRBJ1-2	ASSLGMSNYGYT
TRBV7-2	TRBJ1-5	ASSLDVGVAQPQH
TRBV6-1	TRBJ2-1	ASRQDRNEQF
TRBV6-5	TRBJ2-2	ASSQGAANTGELF
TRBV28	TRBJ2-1	ASSLVASGSRFDNEQF
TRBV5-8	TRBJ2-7	ASSPKVGQASYEQY
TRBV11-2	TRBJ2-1	ASSPMGRLSGDEQF
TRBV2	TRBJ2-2	ASRTDITDRELF
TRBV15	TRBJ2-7	ATSRPRGGPDSYEQY
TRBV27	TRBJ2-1	ASRTGYNEQF
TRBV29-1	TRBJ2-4	SVEDRDRVLDIQY
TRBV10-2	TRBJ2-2	ASSSPGLASSGELF
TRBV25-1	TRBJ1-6	ASPPSDRSDSPLH
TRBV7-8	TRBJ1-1	ASSLLSMGSTEAF
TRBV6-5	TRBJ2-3	ASRMDGQGTDTQY